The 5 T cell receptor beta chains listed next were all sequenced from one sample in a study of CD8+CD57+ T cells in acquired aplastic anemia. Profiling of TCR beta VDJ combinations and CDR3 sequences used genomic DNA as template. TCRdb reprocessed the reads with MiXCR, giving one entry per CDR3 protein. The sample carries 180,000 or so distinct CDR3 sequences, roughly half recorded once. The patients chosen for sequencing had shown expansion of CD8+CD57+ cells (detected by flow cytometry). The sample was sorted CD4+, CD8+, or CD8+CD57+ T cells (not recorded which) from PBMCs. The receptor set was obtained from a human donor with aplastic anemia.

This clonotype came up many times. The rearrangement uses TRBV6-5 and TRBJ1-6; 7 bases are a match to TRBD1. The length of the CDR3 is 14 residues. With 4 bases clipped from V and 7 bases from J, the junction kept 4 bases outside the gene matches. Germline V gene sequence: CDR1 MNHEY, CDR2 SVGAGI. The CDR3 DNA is TGTGCCAGCAGTTTGGGACAGAAAAATTCACCCCTCCACTTT. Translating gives CASSLGQKNSPLHF.

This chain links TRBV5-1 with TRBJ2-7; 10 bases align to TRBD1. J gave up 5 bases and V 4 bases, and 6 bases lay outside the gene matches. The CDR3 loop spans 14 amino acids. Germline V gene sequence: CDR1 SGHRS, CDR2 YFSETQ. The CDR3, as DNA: TGCGCCAGCAGCCCGGGACAGGGGATCGACGAGCAGTACTTC. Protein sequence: CASSPGQGIDEQYF.

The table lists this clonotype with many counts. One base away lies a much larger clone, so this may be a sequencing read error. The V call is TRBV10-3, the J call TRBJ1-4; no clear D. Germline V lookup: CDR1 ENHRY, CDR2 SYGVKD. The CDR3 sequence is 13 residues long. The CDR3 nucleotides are TGTGCCATCACCGCGGAACTCAATGAAAAACTGCTTTTT. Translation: CAITAELNEKLLF.

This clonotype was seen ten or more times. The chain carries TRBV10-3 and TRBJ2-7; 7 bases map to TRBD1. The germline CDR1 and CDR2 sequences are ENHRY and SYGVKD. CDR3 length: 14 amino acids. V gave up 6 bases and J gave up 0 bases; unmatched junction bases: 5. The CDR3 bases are TGTGCCATCAGATTGGACAGGCCCTCCTACGAGCAGTACTTC. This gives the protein CAIRLDRPSYEQYF.

CDR3 residues: CASSRGTSGTDTQYF. For the CDR3, the DNA is TGTGCCAGCAGCCGGGGGACTAGCGGGACAGATACGCAGTATTTT. This chain connects TRBV3-1 to TRBJ2-3, with 12 bases that match TRBD2. This CDR3 has 15 residues. The germline CDR1 and CDR2 sequences are LGHDT and YNNKEL (reference sequence). Trimming at V came to 4 bases and at J to 3 bases, leaving 2 bases not matched to a gene.